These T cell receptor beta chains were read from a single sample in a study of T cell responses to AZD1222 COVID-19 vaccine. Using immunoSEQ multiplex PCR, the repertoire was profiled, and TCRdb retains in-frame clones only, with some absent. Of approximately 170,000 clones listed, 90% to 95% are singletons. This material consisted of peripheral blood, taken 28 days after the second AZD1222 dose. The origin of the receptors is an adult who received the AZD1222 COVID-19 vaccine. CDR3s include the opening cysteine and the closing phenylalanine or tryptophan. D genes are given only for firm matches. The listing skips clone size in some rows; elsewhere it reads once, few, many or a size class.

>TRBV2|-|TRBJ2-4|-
CASMNREGKNIQYF
TGTGCCAGCATGAACAGGGAGGGCAAAAACATTCAGTACTTC
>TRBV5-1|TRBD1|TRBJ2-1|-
CASSLGAGTGYNEQFF
TGCGCCAGCAGCTTGGGAGCCGGGACAGGGTACAATGAGCAGTTCTTC
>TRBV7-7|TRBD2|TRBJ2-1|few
CASSPLASGRPYNEQFF
TGTGCCAGCAGCCCCCTCGCTAGCGGGAGGCCCTACAATGAGCAGTTCTTC
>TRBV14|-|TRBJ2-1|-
CASSGSGDEQFF
TGTGCCAGCAGCGGCAGTGGGGATGAGCAGTTCTTC
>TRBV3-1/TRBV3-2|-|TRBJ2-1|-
CASKTSLFGEQFF
TGTGCCAGCAAGACTAGTTTGTTCGGTGAGCAGTTCTTC
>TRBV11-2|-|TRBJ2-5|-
CASSSPVWESQETQYF
TGTGCCAGCAGCTCTCCGGTGTGGGAGTCCCAAGAGACCCAGTACTTC
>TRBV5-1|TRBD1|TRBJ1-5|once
CASSKDRGQQPQHF
TGCGCCAGCAGCAAGGACAGGGGGCAACAGCCCCAGCATTTT
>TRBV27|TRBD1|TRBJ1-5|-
CASSLRQGGQPQHF
TGTGCCAGCAGCTTACGACAGGGCGGCCAGCCCCAGCATTTT
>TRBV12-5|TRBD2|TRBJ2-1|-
CASGLGREPNEQFF
TGTGCTAGTGGTTTGGGGCGGGAGCCCAATGAGCAGTTCTTC
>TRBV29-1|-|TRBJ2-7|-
CSVYEQYF
TGCAGCGTGTACGAGCAGTACTTC
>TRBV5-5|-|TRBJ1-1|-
CASSLEEGWTEAFF
TGTGCCAGCAGCTTGGAGGAGGGATGGACTGAAGCTTTCTTT
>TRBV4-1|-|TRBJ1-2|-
CASSQNGPYLNYGYTF
TGCGCCAGCAGCCAAAATGGGCCCTACCTTAACTATGGCTACACCTTC
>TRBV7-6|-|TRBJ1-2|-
CASSPWGAYGYTF
TGTGCCAGCAGCCCATGGGGAGCTTATGGCTACACCTTC
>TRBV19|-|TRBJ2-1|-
CASSISPGVAYNEQFF
TGTGCCAGTAGTATTAGCCCGGGAGTAGCCTACAATGAGCAGTTCTTC
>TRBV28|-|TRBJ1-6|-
CASSLAAGGPSSYNSPLHF
TGTGCCAGCAGTTTAGCCGCGGGGGGCCCCAGCTCCTATAATTCACCCCTCCACTTT
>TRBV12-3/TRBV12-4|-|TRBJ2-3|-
CASSWGRPTQYF
TGTGCCAGCAGTTGGGGACGGCCTACGCAGTATTTT
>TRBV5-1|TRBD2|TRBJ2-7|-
CASSSRMTSGRADEQYF
TGCGCCAGCAGCTCGCGCATGACTAGCGGGAGGGCCGACGAGCAGTACTTC
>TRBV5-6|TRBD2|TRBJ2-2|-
CASSWRTSGLNTGELFF
TGTGCCAGCAGCTGGAGGACTAGCGGTTTAAACACCGGGGAGCTGTTTTTT
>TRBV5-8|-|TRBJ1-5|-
CASSRDGPNQPQHF
TGTGCCAGCAGTCGGGACGGGCCCAATCAGCCCCAGCATTTT
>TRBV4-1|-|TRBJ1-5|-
CASSTDSYSNQPQHF
TGCGCCAGCAGCACGGACAGTTATAGCAATCAGCCCCAGCATTTT
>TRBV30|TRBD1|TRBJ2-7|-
CAWSATGVEQYF
TGTGCCTGGAGTGCCACAGGGGTCGAGCAGTACTTC
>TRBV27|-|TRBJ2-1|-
CASSFRVGEYNEQFF
TGTGCCAGCAGTTTTCGGGTCGGCGAGTACAATGAGCAGTTCTTC
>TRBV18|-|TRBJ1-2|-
CASSPPHPGRVNGYTF
TGTGCCAGCTCACCTCCGCATCCCGGGCGGGTGAATGGCTACACCTTC
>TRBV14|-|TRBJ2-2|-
CASSPTNNGELFF
TGTGCCAGCAGCCCAACTAACAACGGGGAGCTGTTTTTT
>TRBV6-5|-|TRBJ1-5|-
CASSQEGGFQPQHF
TGTGCCAGCAGCCAGGAGGGGGGATTTCAGCCCCAGCATTTT
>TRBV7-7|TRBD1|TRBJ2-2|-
CASSLAGTGSYYTGELFF
TGTGCCAGCAGCTTAGCGGGGACAGGGTCGTATTACACCGGGGAGCTGTTTTTT
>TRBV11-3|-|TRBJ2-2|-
CASSLEGSNTGELFF
TGTGCCAGCAGCTTAGAGGGTTCGAACACCGGGGAGCTGTTTTTT
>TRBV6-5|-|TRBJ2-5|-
CATLAGETQYF
TGTGCCACCTTAGCTGGCGAGACCCAGTACTTC
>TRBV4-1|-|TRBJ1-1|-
CASSQDPMNTEAFF
TGCGCCAGCAGCCAAGATCCGATGAACACTGAAGCTTTCTTT
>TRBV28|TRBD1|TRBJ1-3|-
CASSFSGGWSGNTIYF
TGTGCCAGCAGTTTCTCAGGGGGCTGGTCTGGAAACACCATATATTTT
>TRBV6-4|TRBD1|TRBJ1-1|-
CASSRDRGMNTEAFF
TGTGCCAGCAGTCGGGACAGGGGAATGAACACTGAAGCTTTCTTT
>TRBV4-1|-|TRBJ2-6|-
CASSPGAAGANVLTF
TGCGCCAGCAGCCCAGGGGCAGCTGGGGCCAACGTCCTGACTTTC
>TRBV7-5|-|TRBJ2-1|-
CVRSLALAVIYNEQFF
TGTGTCAGAAGCTTAGCTCTAGCGGTAATATACAATGAGCAGTTCTTC
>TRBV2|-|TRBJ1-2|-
CASSGDGNYGYTF
TGTGCCAGCAGTGGGGACGGTAACTATGGCTACACCTTC
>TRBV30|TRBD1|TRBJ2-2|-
CAWSVGQGWTGELFF
TGTGCCTGGAGTGTCGGACAGGGTTGGACCGGGGAGCTGTTTTTT
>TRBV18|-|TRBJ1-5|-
CASSPPGGQPQHF
TGTGCCAGCTCACCACCTGGAGGGCAGCCCCAGCATTTT
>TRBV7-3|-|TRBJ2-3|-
CASSLGASPPTDTQYF
TGTGCCAGCAGCTTAGGAGCGAGCCCGCCCACAGATACGCAGTATTTT
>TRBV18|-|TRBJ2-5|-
CASSPNQRRQETQYF
TGTGCCAGCTCACCTAATCAGCGAAGACAAGAGACCCAGTACTTC
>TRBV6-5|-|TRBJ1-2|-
CASRDPDYTF
TGTGCCAGCAGGGACCCCGACTACACCTTC
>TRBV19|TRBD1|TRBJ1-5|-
CASRNTGTGLNQPQHF
TGTGCCAGTAGGAACACTGGGACAGGACTAAATCAGCCCCAGCATTTT
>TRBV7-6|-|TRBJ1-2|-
CASSHEPSRGGYTF
TGTGCCAGCAGCCACGAGCCCTCCAGGGGTGGCTACACCTTC
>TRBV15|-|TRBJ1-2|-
CATSSIHRANYGYTF
TGTGCCACCAGCAGTATTCACAGGGCTAACTATGGCTACACCTTC
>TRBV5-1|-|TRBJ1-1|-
CASSLAGRGTEAFF
TGCGCCAGCAGCTTGGCAGGGAGAGGGACTGAAGCTTTCTTT
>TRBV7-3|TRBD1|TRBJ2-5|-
CASSLPEDRGRLETQYF
TGTGCCAGCAGCTTACCAGAAGACAGGGGGCGTTTGGAGACCCAGTACTTC
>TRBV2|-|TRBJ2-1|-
CASSEVSVYNEQFF
TGTGCCAGCAGTGAAGTTTCGGTTTACAATGAGCAGTTCTTC
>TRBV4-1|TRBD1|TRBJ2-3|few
CASSPTTGGDTDTQYF
TGCGCCAGCAGCCCAACGACAGGGGGGGACACAGATACGCAGTATTTT
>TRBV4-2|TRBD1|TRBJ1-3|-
CASTKGDRVTDGNTIYF
TGTGCCAGCACCAAAGGGGACAGGGTTACTGATGGAAACACCATATATTTT
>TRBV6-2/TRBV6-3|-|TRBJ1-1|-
CASSFPGGAFF
TGTGCCAGCAGTTTCCCGGGAGGAGCTTTCTTT
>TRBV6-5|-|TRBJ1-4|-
CASSYGQGSEKLFF
TGTGCCAGCAGTTACGGTCAGGGGAGTGAAAAACTGTTTTTT
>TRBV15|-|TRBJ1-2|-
CATSGADINYGYTF
TGTGCCACCAGCGGGGCAGATATTAACTATGGCTACACCTTC
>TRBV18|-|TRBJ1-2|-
CASSPPGPWVYGYTF
TGTGCCAGCTCACCACCGGGACCATGGGTCTATGGCTACACCTTC
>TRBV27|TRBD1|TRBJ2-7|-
CASSLDGTGSYEQYF
TGTGCCAGCAGCTTAGATGGGACAGGGTCCTACGAGCAGTACTTC
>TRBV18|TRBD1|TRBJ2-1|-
CASSDGTGGNEQFF
TGTGCCAGCAGCGACGGGACAGGGGGCAATGAGCAGTTCTTC
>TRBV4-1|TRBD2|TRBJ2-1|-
CASSQLPAGTSGRAAYNEQFF
TGCGCCAGCAGCCAATTGCCGGCCGGGACTAGCGGGAGGGCCGCATATAATGAGCAGTTCTTC
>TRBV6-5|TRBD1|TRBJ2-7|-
CASRPRDRCEQYF
TGTGCCAGCAGGCCCCGGGACAGGTGCGAGCAGTACTTC
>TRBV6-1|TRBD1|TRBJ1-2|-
CASSEETGGAGYGYTF
TGTGCCAGCAGTGAAGAAACAGGGGGCGCTGGCTATGGCTACACCTTC
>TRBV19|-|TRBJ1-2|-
CASSSLGVSYGYTF
TGTGCCAGTAGTAGCCTTGGGGTTTCCTATGGCTACACCTTC
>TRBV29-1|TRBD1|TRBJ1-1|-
CSVEVWTGGENTEAFF
TGCAGCGTTGAAGTGTGGACAGGGGGCGAGAACACTGAAGCTTTCTTT
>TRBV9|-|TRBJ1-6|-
CASSSGGPGAANSPLHF
TGTGCCAGCAGCAGTGGGGGCCCGGGTGCGGCTAATTCACCCCTCCACTTT
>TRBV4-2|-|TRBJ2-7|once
CASSPSRADYEQYF
TGTGCCAGCAGCCCTAGCAGGGCGGACTACGAGCAGTACTTC